Listed below are T cell receptor beta chains from one sample, sequenced in a study of T-cell memory formation after mild COVID-19. TCRdb re-analysed the 5' RACE reads in MiXCR, keeping a single row per CDR3 protein. The table has 400,000 to 500,000 distinct CDR3 sequences, 20% to 25% seen once. Sequencing used PBMCs or a T cell subset sorted from them (not recorded which). Receptors originate from an adult woman who had mild COVID-19 (a few samples of this study predate the infection). Cell type and time point are not known. The CDR3 runs from the conserved cysteine through the conserved F or W. A D gene is named only where the DNA matches it firmly. Some rows mark clone size as missing; the rest say once, few, many or name a class of expanded clone.

CDR3nt	CDR3aa	j_gene	abundance	v_gene	d_gene	len
TGTGCCAGCAGTCCTCCCGTAAGGGGATACAATGAGCAGTTCTTC	CASSPPVRGYNEQFF	TRBJ2-1	few	TRBV6-2/TRBV6-3	-	15
TGTGCCACCAGTGATCGGACAGGGGGCCCAGGAGAGACCCAGTACTTC	CATSDRTGGPGETQYF	TRBJ2-5	-	TRBV24-1	TRBD1	16
TGTGCCAGCAGCTGGATCCGGGGAGACAATGAGCAGTTCTTC	CASSWIRGDNEQFF	TRBJ2-1	-	TRBV5-6	-	14
TGTGCCAGCAGCTTAGGGGACAGGGTCTATGGCTACACCTTC	CASSLGDRVYGYTF	TRBJ1-2	few	TRBV7-8	TRBD1	14
TGCAGTGCTAGAGCGGGGCTCAACTATGGCTACACCTTC	CSARAGLNYGYTF	TRBJ1-2	-	TRBV20-1	-	13
TGTGCCAGCAGCGTAGCTGCGAACACTGAAGCTTTCTTT	CASSVAANTEAFF	TRBJ1-1	many	TRBV9	-	13
TGTGCCACCAGTGAGGCCGGGACAGGGTATGGCTACACCTTC	CATSEAGTGYGYTF	TRBJ1-2	few	TRBV24-1	TRBD1	14
TGTGCCAGCAGTTTGTACGGAGGGGAGCTGTTTTTT	CASSLYGGELFF	TRBJ2-2	-	TRBV12-3/TRBV12-4	-	12
TGTGCCAGCAGCTTTATAGGGTACGGCGAAAAACTGTTTTTT	CASSFIGYGEKLFF	TRBJ1-4	-	TRBV7-9	-	14
TGCAGTGCTAGAGTTGGGGGTATTGACAATCAGCCCCAGCATTTT	CSARVGGIDNQPQHF	TRBJ1-5	many	TRBV20-1	-	15
TGTGCCAGCAGCTTAGCGGAGGGAGTCGAAGAGACCCAGTACTTC	CASSLAEGVEETQYF	TRBJ2-5	few	TRBV7-9	-	15
TGTGCCATCAGTGAGTCTACTAGCGGTGCGCAGTTCTTC	CAISESTSGAQFF	TRBJ2-1	few	TRBV10-3	TRBD2	13
TGTGCCAGCAGTTACAGGCCCGGCATTCAGTACTTC	CASSYRPGIQYF	TRBJ2-4	few	TRBV6-5	-	12
TGTGCCAGCAGCCCAGAACTAGCGCCCCCCTACAATGAGCAGTTCTTC	CASSPELAPPYNEQFF	TRBJ2-1	-	TRBV3-1	TRBD2	16
TGCAGTGCTAGAGATCGGACTAGCGGCTACGAGCAGTACTTC	CSARDRTSGYEQYF	TRBJ2-7	few	TRBV20-1	TRBD2	14
TGTGCCAGCAGCTTACCTCGTACACGGGACAGGTCCTACGAGCAGTACTTC	CASSLPRTRDRSYEQYF	TRBJ2-7	-	TRBV11-2	TRBD1	17
TGTGCCAGCAGCCAAGAAGGGACTAGCGGGCTGTACGAGCAGTACTTC	CASSQEGTSGLYEQYF	TRBJ2-7	many	TRBV4-2	TRBD2	16
TGTGCCAGCAGTCCAAGGGGACTAGCGAACTCCTACGAGCAGTACTTC	CASSPRGLANSYEQYF	TRBJ2-7	-	TRBV12-3/TRBV12-4	TRBD2	16
TGTGCCAGCAAACTCGGACAGGCCGGCTACGAGCAGTACTTC	CASKLGQAGYEQYF	TRBJ2-7	-	TRBV6-5	TRBD1	14
TGTGCCAGCTCACCCAGACAGCCCCTGAATGAGCAGTTCTTC	CASSPRQPLNEQFF	TRBJ2-1	-	TRBV18	-	14
TGCAGCGGCGGACCAGCGAGAAATGAGCAGTTCTTC	CSGGPARNEQFF	TRBJ2-1	-	TRBV29-1	-	12
TGTGCCAGCAGCTTAGGGGGCGGGGTGGAGACCCAGTACTTC	CASSLGGGVETQYF	TRBJ2-5	few	TRBV7-6	-	14
TGTGCCAGCAGTTTGGGGACTAGCGGGAAGAATGAGCAGTTCTTC	CASSLGTSGKNEQFF	TRBJ2-1	few	TRBV12-3/TRBV12-4	TRBD2	15
TGTGCCAGCAGTTTAGCGGGGGACATCCAAGAGACCCAGTACTTC	CASSLAGDIQETQYF	TRBJ2-5	-	TRBV2	TRBD2	15
TGCGCCAGCAGCCCATGGGGCAGGGGAGATCAGCCCCAGCATTTT	CASSPWGRGDQPQHF	TRBJ1-5	few	TRBV4-1	-	15
TGCGCCAGCAGCTTGGTAGACAGGGGAAACACTGAAGCTTTCTTT	CASSLVDRGNTEAFF	TRBJ1-1	-	TRBV5-1	TRBD1	15
TGTGCCAGTAGAGACAGGGTGGTTGACACTGAAGCTTTCTTT	CASRDRVVDTEAFF	TRBJ1-1	-	TRBV19	TRBD1	14
TGTGCCTGGAGCCCACAGGGACAGGGGCCCCTGAACACTGAAGCTTTCTTT	CAWSPQGQGPLNTEAFF	TRBJ1-1	-	TRBV30	TRBD1	17
TGTGCCAGCGCTCCGACAGGGGGCTCTGAAGCTTTCTTT	CASAPTGGSEAFF	TRBJ1-1	-	TRBV12-3/TRBV12-4	TRBD1	13
TGTGCCAGCTCACTCCTCAGGACAGGGGCCTACAATGAGCAGTTCTTC	CASSLLRTGAYNEQFF	TRBJ2-1	few	TRBV18	TRBD1	16
TGTGCCAGCAGTGAATATCTCAGGGCAAGTGAGCAGTTCTTC	CASSEYLRASEQFF	TRBJ2-1	few	TRBV25-1	-	14
TGTGCCAGCAGTTTGTCTTGGGACAGCATGGTGGGGCGTCTTCCGGCTAATGAAAAACTGTTTTTT	CASSLSWDSMVGRLPANEKLFF	TRBJ1-4	-	TRBV12-3/TRBV12-4	TRBD1	22
TGCGCCAGCAGTCGGGCATCTATGCAGACCCAGTACTTC	CASSRASMQTQYF	TRBJ2-5	-	TRBV23-1	-	13
TGTGCCAGCAGTTTAGAACAGGGTATCGGGGAGCTGTTTTTT	CASSLEQGIGELFF	TRBJ2-2	-	TRBV12-3/TRBV12-4	-	14
TGCGCCAGCAGCCAAAGTGGGGACAGGGTCGAGCCCCAGCATTTT	CASSQSGDRVEPQHF	TRBJ1-5	-	TRBV4-1	TRBD1	15
TGTGCCAGCAGCTTAGCGAGGTTGGCCTACGAGCAGTACTTC	CASSLARLAYEQYF	TRBJ2-7	-	TRBV13	-	14
TGTGCCACCAGTGAAACGGGACCTCTCGGGGCAGATACGCAGTATTTT	CATSETGPLGADTQYF	TRBJ2-3	-	TRBV24-1	-	16
TGTGCCAGCAGCGTGGGGACGGACACCTACGAGCAGTACTTC	CASSVGTDTYEQYF	TRBJ2-7	-	TRBV9	-	14
TGCGCCAGCAGCTTGGGGGACGGCCTTCGTGGCTACACCTTC	CASSLGDGLRGYTF	TRBJ1-2	-	TRBV5-1	-	14
TGTGCCAGCAGCGTAGATCCGGGGCCTCTCCTCACAGATACGCAGTATTTT	CASSVDPGPLLTDTQYF	TRBJ2-3	few	TRBV9	-	17
TGTGCCAGCAGTAACAGAGGGACCATTGAAAAACTGTTTTTT	CASSNRGTIEKLFF	TRBJ1-4	-	TRBV6-5	-	14
TGTGCCAGCACCCAGGGCGGGGATCAGCCCCAGCATTTT	CASTQGGDQPQHF	TRBJ1-5	-	TRBV25-1	-	13
TGTGCCAGCAGCTTAAATGGGTATGAGCAGTTCTTC	CASSLNGYEQFF	TRBJ2-1	few	TRBV7-3	-	12
TGTGCCAGCAGGTCTGACAACCAGAATACCTTC	CASRSDNQNTF	TRBJ1-2	-	TRBV2	-	11
TGTGCCAGCAGTTTAAAGCGGGGACCTAGCACAGATACGCAGTATTTT	CASSLKRGPSTDTQYF	TRBJ2-3	-	TRBV12-3/TRBV12-4	TRBD2	16
TGTGCCAGCAGCCGCGTCCCCACAGATACGCAGTATTTT	CASSRVPTDTQYF	TRBJ2-3	few	TRBV7-6	-	13